This T cell receptor beta chain was identified during a study of spatial heterogeneity in lung cancer (dated by TCRdb to the late 2010s). As for the study more broadly: Donors were 70 or so patients with early-stage, untreated non-small cell lung cancer from the lung TRACERx cohort. Follow-up PBMC samples were sequenced whenever available, and the median time to follow-up was 2 to 3 years after resection. Beta-chain transcripts were consistently detected in greater numbers than alpha-chain transcripts, which likely reflected higher beta-chain transcript abundance. In the raw uncorrected reads, each unique combination of TCR and UMI appeared on average more than ten times. In non-small cell lung cancer, the study quantitatively compared TCR alpha and beta repertoires across several tumor regions, matched nontumor lung, and blood. Nonsynonymous mutation counts, determined by whole-exome sequencing of tumor tissue, were related to features of the TCR repertoire. Both alpha and beta chains were TCR-sequenced in samples taken at surgery, namely 220 tumor regions, 63 to 70 matched nontumor lung samples and about 52 PBMC samples.

This clonotype was picked up many times. Its antigen is unknown. No base quality values were provided; no much bigger clone lies one nucleotide off. The library was prepared using 5' RACE. TCRdb shows the sequencer as NextSeq 500. To allow correction of PCR and sequencing errors, the TCR library protocol tagged every TCR cDNA molecule with a unique molecular identifier. From the authors' description of their analysis: TCR identification, UMI-based error correction and CDR3 extraction were all carried out with Decombinator tools. Expanded TCRs were defined as those above a frequency of 2 per 1,000, corresponding to the top 1% of the tumor frequency distribution. Each repertoire was subsampled 100 times to 5,000 TCRs, after which Renyi diversity was computed with the R vegan package. CDR3 similarity networks were built from amino acid triplet string-kernel similarity, connecting CDR3s with pairwise similarity above 0.82. Clones were called with MiXCR by TCRdb after fastp trimmed the public reads at Q25, and only in-frame beta chains were retained. CDR3 protein duplicates are merged, each entry listing the most common genes and DNA. These V and J calls rely on TCRdb rather than the paper's analysis. The sample table records tens of thousands of distinct CDR3 sequences; roughly 7% of these occur just once. The ten top clones hold less than 45% of the sample.

The CDR3 holds 18 amino acids from the cysteine to the phenylalanine. Only the CDR3 portion is preserved as DNA: 54 bases, with reading frame beginning at the first base. Here V drops 0 bases and J drops 6 bases, and the junction holds 17 bases not matched to any gene. The germline V gene encodes CDR1 SGHDT and CDR2 YYEEEE. In light of the paper, this sample's time point label describes: blood at routine non-recurrence follow-up after resection. TCR sequencing used whole RNA extracted from tumor and nontumor lung tissue, or from cryopreserved PBMC samples, without cell sorting. Only patients for whom sufficient RNA was available from at least two tumor regions were selected for TCR sequencing. The investigation overall reported the following: Additional single-cell paired TCR alpha and beta sequencing was considered necessary to confirm, at a functional level, the hypothesis that regional TCRs recognize regional mutations. Ubiquitous expanded tumor TCRs showed up in blood more often at tumor resection than at routine follow-up. Comparisons of baseline and follow-up blood repertoires included only 14 to 15 patients.

The chain employs TRBV5-6 and TRBJ1-2, with TRBD1 identical over 7 junction bases. The sample consisted of PBMCs, taken at follow-up. The sequence was collected from a female donor with early-stage non-small cell lung cancer. This receptor carries the CDR3 CASSLATPRRTGEDGYTF. The DNA sequence is given as TGTGCCAGCAGCTTGGCGACCCCCCGCCGTACAGGGGAGGATGGCTACACCTTC.